The 17 T cell receptor beta chains below all came from one sample that was sequenced in a study of T cells in localized non-small cell lung cancer. Sequenced by immunoSEQ multiplex PCR; TCRdb stores in-frame clones only, minus some. The sample lists 20,000 to 25,000 clones, roughly nine tenths occurring once. The sample was peripheral blood, taken before any cancer treatment. All receptors derive from a man between 40 and 69 years old with stage I squamous cell lung carcinoma.

J is TRBJ2-4 and V is TRBV5-6; a weak D match, TRBD1 (5 bases). Deletions cut 8 bases from V and 6 bases from J, with 15 bases between. The CDR3 runs 13 residues. Germline V gene sequence: CDR1 SGHDT, CDR2 YYEEEE. This chain's CDR3 is CASERGIGNIQYF. The CDR3, as DNA: TGTGCCAGTGAAAGGGGAATTGGAAACATTCAGTACTTC.

This chain links TRBV5-1 with TRBJ2-2; TRBD1 matches 7 bases. CDR1 and CDR2 from the germline V gene are SGHRS and YFSETQ. V lost 4 bases and J lost 0; bases outside the gene matches: 3. The CDR3 is 15 amino acids. In DNA, the CDR3 is TGCGCCAGCAGCATGGGACAGCCGAACACCGGGGAGCTGTTTTTT. The encoded protein is CASSMGQPNTGELFF.

This clone counts as medium-sized. The CDR3 nucleotides are TGCGCCAGCAGTCATCCGGGGGGAGGGAACGTTCCTGATTCACCCCTCCACTTT. Protein: CASSHPGGGNVPDSPLHF. This chain uses TRBV23-1 with TRBJ1-6; the D gene is possibly TRBD1 (5 bases). TRBV23-1 counts as an open reading frame of uncertain function. CDR3 size: 18 residues. V shed 3 bases and J shed 8 bases, with 23 bases lying between them.

The V and J genes are TRBV5-5 and TRBJ2-3; D remains ambiguous. Germline values: CDR1 SGHKS, CDR2 YYEKEE (reference sequence). V gave up 1 base and J gave up 8 bases, with 11 bases separating them. The CDR3 contains 13 residues. The CDR3 region is CASSLSASGTQYF. Written as DNA, the CDR3 is TGTGCCAGCAGCTTGTCGGCGAGTGGTACGCAGTATTTT. Variable domain in full (rest from reference TRBV5-5 and TRBJ2-3): DAGVTQSPTHLIKTRGQQVTLRCSPISGHKSVSWYQQVLGQGPQFIFQYYEKEERGRGNFPDRFSARQFPNYSSELNVNALLLGDSALYLCASSLSASGTQYFGPGTRLTVL.

This chain uses TRBV5-1 with TRBJ2-5; perhaps TRBD2 as D (5 bases). The CDR3 contains 13 residues. CDR1 is SGHRS, CDR2 YFSETQ, per germline. V lost 2 bases to trimming and J lost 2 bases, with 7 bases between them. Here the CDR3 DNA reads TGCGCCAGCAGCTTTCTAGCTCAAGAGACCCAGTACTTC. It yields the protein CASSFLAQETQYF.

The chain couples TRBV5-6 to TRBJ1-2, with TRBD1 identical over 12 bases. There are 15 residues in the CDR3. Germline CDR1 is SGHDT and CDR2 is YYEEEE. Trimming removed 0 bases from V and 8 bases from J; junction bases left unmatched: 5. For the CDR3, the DNA is TGTGCCAGCAGCTTGGAGGGACAGGGGGCGCCCGGCTACACCTTC. Its protein product is CASSLEGQGAPGYTF. Variable domain in full (rest from reference TRBV5-6 and TRBJ1-2): DAGVTQSPTHLIKTRGQQVTLRCSPKSGHDTVSWYQQALGQGPQFIFQYYEEEERQRGNFPDRFSGHQFPNYSSELNVNALLLGDSALYLCASSLEGQGAPGYTFGSGTRLTVV.

The chain recombines TRBV19 with TRBJ1-1, with D hard to call. Germline CDR1 reads LNHDA; CDR2 reads SQIVND (reference sequence). V was clipped by 5 bases and J by 1 base, with 14 bases between them. CDR3 length: 15 amino acids. In DNA, the CDR3 is TGTGCCAGTAGTTCACAACCGGCGGCGAACACTGAAGCTTTCTTT. Protein sequence: CASSSQPAANTEAFF.

The gene calls are TRBV9 and TRBJ2-1, with TRBD2 matching 12 bases. V was clipped by 0 bases and J by 8 bases; unmatched bases: 9. Germline-derived CDR1 and CDR2 are SGDLS and YYNGEE. CDR3 length equals 17 residues. The CDR3: CASSVGLAGGPRDEQFF. CDR3 nucleotide sequence: TGTGCCAGCAGCGTAGGGCTAGCGGGGGGGCCTAGAGATGAGCAGTTCTTC.

The rearrangement joins TRBV11-3 to TRBJ2-1, with D possibly being TRBD2 (7 bases). Germline V gene sequence: CDR1 SGHNT, CDR2 YENEEA. Trimming removed 1 base from V and 3 bases from J, with 10 bases in between. CDR3 length equals 15 residues. For the CDR3, the DNA is TGTGCCAGCAGCTTAGGAGGGGGGGACTACAATGAGCAGTTCTTC. Its translation: CASSLGGGDYNEQFF.

The chain uses TRBV7-8 and TRBJ2-7; 7 bases line up with TRBD1. The CDR3 sequence is 14 residues long. CDR1 is SGHVS, CDR2 FQNEAQ, per germline. Trimming removed 6 bases from V and 3 bases from J; junction bases left unmatched: 8. CDR3 residues: CASSQRDRGYEQYF. The CDR3 DNA sequence: TGTGCCAGCAGTCAGAGGGACAGAGGCTACGAGCAGTACTTC.

The rearrangement links TRBV7-6 to TRBJ2-3; D is possibly TRBD2 (7 bases). CDR1 is SGHVS and CDR2 is FNYEAQ in the germline V gene. Trimming removed 1 base at V and 4 bases at J, with 18 bases between. The CDR3 runs to 17 residues. CDR3 protein: CASSLVGGALVPDTQYF. For the CDR3, the DNA is TGTGCCAGCAGCTTAGTAGGGGGGGCGCTTGTTCCAGATACGCAGTATTTT.

V is TRBV7-2 and J is TRBJ1-5; D ambiguous. V was shortened by 1 base and J by 1 base, with 5 bases between the two germline ends. This CDR3 has 14 residues. CDR1 is SGHTA, CDR2 FQGNSA, per germline. CDR3 in amino acids: CASSLVGSNQPQHF. In DNA, the CDR3 is TGTGCCAGCAGCTTAGTAGGGAGCAATCAGCCCCAGCATTTT.

The chain links TRBV6-1 to TRBJ1-4; D is undetermined. The germline V and J ends were trimmed by 4 bases and 0 bases, with 9 bases remaining between them. CDR1 is MNHNS, CDR2 SASEGT, per germline. The CDR3 covers 15 residues. The DNA for the CDR3 is TGTGCCAGCAGTGCCTCAGGTGCAACTAATGAAAAACTGTTTTTT. It codes for CASSASGATNEKLFF.

The chain has TRBV18 and TRBJ1-3; D is unresolved. V was pared by 4 bases and J by 4 bases, with 8 bases between. Germline V gives CDR1 KGHSH, CDR2 LQKENI. The CDR3 is made up of 13 amino acids. CDR3 protein: CASSRWRGNTIYF. The CDR3 nucleotides are TGTGCCAGCTCACGGTGGAGAGGAAACACCATATATTTT. Complete variable domain (other parts from reference TRBV18 and TRBJ1-3): NAGVMQNPRHLVRRRGQEARLRCSPMKGHSHVYWYRQLPEEGLKFMVYLQKENIIDESGMPKERFSAEFPKEGPSILRIQQVVRGDSAAYFCASSRWRGNTIYFGEGSWLTVV.

Points on this clone: One end of the junction is discordant with germline, which a read error may explain. This chain joins TRBV2 and TRBJ2-1; D unresolved. Germline lookup yields CDR1 SNHLY and CDR2 FYNNEI. This CDR3 has 10 residues. CDR3 protein: CASSAQAPLF. The CDR3 DNA is TGTGCCAGCAGTGCCCAGGCCCCCCTCTTC.

The J gene is TRBJ2-5, the V gene TRBV18; 9 bases align to TRBD1. Germline lookup yields CDR1 KGHSH and CDR2 LQKENI. The CDR3 consists of 14 residues. V lost 5 bases to trimming and J lost 3 bases; unmatched junction nucleotides: 4. CDR3 region: CASSSRTGEETQYF. The CDR3 DNA reads as TGTGCCAGCTCATCTCGGACAGGGGAAGAGACCCAGTACTTC.

The chain recombines TRBV28 with TRBJ1-3; 9 bases fit TRBD1. V lost 1 base, J lost 1 base, and 2 bases stayed unmatched. This CDR3 spans 16 amino acids. CDR1 is MDHEN, CDR2 SYDVKM, per germline. CDR3 sequence: CASSLSGQGSGNTIYF. CDR3 nucleotide sequence: TGTGCCAGCAGTTTATCGGGACAGGGATCTGGAAACACCATATATTTT.